This T cell receptor beta chain stems from a study of blood T cell repertoires in COVID-19. Data came from immunoSEQ multiplex PCR; TCRdb stores just in-frame clones and leaves some out. The sample shows about 270,000 clones, roughly 88% of them seen only once. V shed 8 bases and J 5 bases; nucleotides not matched to a gene: 1. In germline, CDR1 is SNHLY, CDR2 FYNNEI. This CDR3 has 12 amino acids. Sequencing input: PBMCs or T cells enriched from blood (not recorded which). The receptor was isolated from a woman aged 40 to 50 with acute COVID-19. The chain links TRBV2 to TRBJ1-2, with TRBD1 identical over 11 bases. The CDR3 coding sequence is TGTGCCAGCGGGGACAGGGGGTATGGCTACACCTTC. This gives the protein CASGDRGYGYTF.